Each of the 20 T cell receptor beta chains below was sequenced from the same sample in a study of regulatory T cells in long-lasting Graves disease. Time point noted: persistent/refractory GD, antithyroid drugs over 5 years with positive TRAb. There was RNA extracted from PBMCs, and the TCR library was made from it. In building TCR beta libraries, iRepertoire HTBI primers were used together with Arm-PCR of CDR3 regions. Using its own MiXCR run on the multiplex PCR reads, TCRdb lists one record per CDR3 protein. The sample holds 400,000 or so distinct CDR3 sequences, around 21% seen once. The source material was peripheral blood mononuclear cells (PBMCs), sampled when the disease was refractory, from a patient treated with antithyroid drugs. The source is a female donor with Graves disease.

This clonotype was seen repeatedly, ten times or more. The chain joins TRBV12-3 or TRBV12-4 to TRBJ1-1; tentatively, D is TRBD1 (5 bases). V gave up 6 bases and J gave up 4 bases, with 15 bases separating them. This CDR3 region has 14 residues. The CDR3 spells CASRPGRGFTEAFF. In DNA, the CDR3 is TGTGCCAGCAGACCGGGCCGGGGGTTCACTGAAGCTTTCTTT.

The rearrangement uses TRBV20-1 and TRBJ2-7, with D hard to call. V lost 6 bases and J lost 2, with 20 bases in between. The CDR3 has 15 amino acids. CDR1 DFQATT and CDR2 SNEGSKA come from the germline V gene (reference sequence). The CDR3 coding sequence is TGCAGTGCCGGGCCTTTGGCTCCAAAAACCTACGAGCAGTACTTC. Amino acids: CSAGPLAPKTYEQYF.

This clonotype was picked up many times. The chain combines TRBV6-2 or TRBV6-3 with TRBJ1-2, with D possibly TRBD1 on 6 matching bases. This CDR3 is built from 15 residues. The germline gives CDR1 MNHEY, CDR2 SVGEGT. V dropped 0 bases and J dropped 9 bases, with 17 bases sitting between them. In DNA, the CDR3 is TGTGCCAGCAGTTACTCGATAGGGGGTGGGGATCGCTACACCTTC. Translation gives CASSYSIGGGDRYTF.

Ten or more counts support this clonotype. This rearrangement joins TRBV10-3 to TRBJ1-2; 11 nucleotides align to TRBD1. The V gene's germline CDR1 is ENHRY and CDR2 SYGVKD. The trim removed 10 bases at V and 3 bases at J, leaving 10 bases unmatched. The CDR3 runs 15 residues. CDR3: CATKVGTGGDYGYTF. CDR3 nucleotide sequence: TGTGCCACCAAGGTTGGGACAGGGGGAGACTATGGCTACACCTTC.

The table lists this clonotype with a few counts. The chain uses TRBV12-3 or TRBV12-4 and TRBJ2-7; 7 positions agree with TRBD2. The CDR3 contains 11 residues. With 4 bases clipped from V and 6 bases from J, the junction kept 0 bases outside the gene matches. The chain's CDR3 is CASSWEGEQYF. The CDR3 coding sequence is TGTGCCAGCAGTTGGGAGGGCGAGCAGTACTTC.

Points on this clonotype: One end of the junction fails to match germline, which may point to a read error. The rearrangement links TRBV7-2 to TRBJ2-7, with 7 bases identical to TRBD1. Germline CDR1 reads SGHTA; CDR2 reads FQGNSA. The CDR3 extends over 14 amino acids. The CDR3: CVSSLDRDAYEQYF. DNA for the CDR3: TGTGTCAGCAGCTTAGACAGGGACGCCTACGAGCAGTACTTC.

The rearrangement uses TRBV19 and TRBJ2-5; D unclear. Trimming cost V 4 bases and J 5 bases, with 5 bases left between them. This CDR3 has 11 amino acids. Germline V lookup: CDR1 LNHDA, CDR2 SQIVND (reference sequence). The CDR3: CASSTRETQYF. The DNA for the CDR3 is TGTGCCAGTAGTACTCGGGAGACCCAGTACTTC.

This clonotype was detected many times. J is TRBJ2-7 and V is TRBV27; 11 bases map to TRBD1. Germline CDR1 MNHEY, CDR2 SMNVEV (reference sequence). The V segment lost 9 bases and the J segment 2 bases; nucleotides outside the gene matches: 12. There are 16 residues in the CDR3. In nucleotides, the CDR3 is TGTGCCAGAGGGGACCCAGCGGGACAGGGGGCCTACGAGCAGTACTTC. Amino acids: CARGDPAGQGAYEQYF.

Ten or more counts support this clonotype. The J gene is TRBJ1-1, the V gene TRBV20-1; D is uncertain. The germline V gene encodes CDR1 DFQATT and CDR2 SNEGSKA (reference sequence). The CDR3 sequence is 14 residues long. V was cut by 3 bases and J by 1 base, with 12 bases left in between. The DNA for the CDR3 is TGCAGTGCTAGTCCGTTTTTTACGAACACTGAAGCTTTCTTT. The encoded protein is CSASPFFTNTEAFF.

In its sample, this clonotype was seen many times. The CDR3 spells CASSVGTGETQYF. The DNA of the CDR3 is TGTGCCAGCAGCGTCGGGACGGGAGAGACCCAGTACTTC. The V and J genes are TRBV7-2 and TRBJ2-5; D may correspond to TRBD1 or TRBD2 (5 bases each). Trimming took off 5 bases at V and 4 bases at J, with 11 bases between the two ends. CDR1 and CDR2 (germline): SGHTA, FQGNSA. CDR3 length: 13 amino acids.

This rearrangement joins TRBV3-1 to TRBJ2-2, with D hard to call. V lost 2 bases and J lost 4, with 8 bases in between. The CDR3 loop spans 14 amino acids. In germline, CDR1 is LGHDT, CDR2 YNNKEL (reference sequence). The CDR3 here is CASSQLGTTGELFF. CDR3 sequence (DNA): TGTGCCAGCAGCCAATTGGGAACCACCGGGGAGCTGTTTTTT.

This clonotype was found many times. The chain recombines TRBV28 with TRBJ1-4; D remains unclear. V was cut by 3 bases and J by 3 bases, with 8 bases left in between. Germline lookup yields CDR1 MDHEN and CDR2 SYDVKM. This CDR3 has 14 residues. The CDR3 sequence is CASSFPQSNEKLFF. CDR3 DNA sequence: TGTGCCAGCAGTTTCCCCCAGTCTAATGAAAAACTGTTTTTT.

In its sample, this clonotype was seen many times. The chain carries TRBV27 and TRBJ1-2; 7 nucleotides align to TRBD1. The CDR3 has 15 amino acids. Germline loops: CDR1 MNHEY, CDR2 SMNVEV (reference sequence). The J segment lost 5 bases and the V segment lost 5 bases, leaving 11 bases of the junction unmatched. The CDR3 region has the DNA TGTGCCAGCAGTCCCGCGGACAGGTCTAGTTATGGCTACACCTTC. Its translation is CASSPADRSSYGYTF.

There are a few counts of this clonotype. This rearrangement joins TRBV12-5 to TRBJ2-7, with no clear D. The germline gives CDR1 LGHNT, CDR2 FRNRAP. The CDR3 is 13 amino acids. V was shortened by 4 bases and J by 4 bases, with 11 bases between the two germline ends. CDR3 DNA sequence: TGTGCTAGTGGTTCAAACCCTGGATACGAGCAGTACTTC. Amino acids: CASGSNPGYEQYF.

In its sample, this clonotype was seen many times. The genes are TRBV28 and TRBJ1-1, with 7 bases aligning to TRBD1. Germline CDR1 and CDR2: MDHEN and SYDVKM. The CDR3 sequence is 15 residues long. The V and J ends lost 3 bases and 4 bases, in that order; junction bases with no gene match: 8. The CDR3 loop reads CASSFRVPGGTEAFF. In nucleotides, the CDR3 is TGTGCCAGCAGTTTCCGGGTCCCAGGGGGCACTGAAGCTTTCTTT.

The J gene is TRBJ2-1, the V gene TRBV7-2, with 11 nucleotides matching TRBD2. Germline V gives CDR1 SGHTA, CDR2 FQGNSA. The CDR3 runs 18 residues. V trimming: 2 bases; J trimming: 6 bases; junction bases outside the gene matches: 12. CDR3 DNA sequence: TGTGCCAGCAGCTTAAGGCTTTCGGGACTAGCGGTCCGCAATGAGCAGTTCTTC. This encodes CASSLRLSGLAVRNEQFF.

This clonotype was counted a few times. V gene TRBV6-1 combines with J gene TRBJ2-7; possibly TRBD2 for D (5 bases). Trimming stripped 6 bases from V and 2 bases from J, with 14 bases between. Germline CDR1 reads MNHNS; CDR2 reads SASEGT. This CDR3 spans 14 amino acids. This CDR3 reads CASRGAGSPYEQYF. DNA for the CDR3: TGTGCCAGCAGAGGAGCTGGGAGCCCCTACGAGCAGTACTTC.

The sample holds many counts of this clonotype. The chain combines TRBV20-1 with TRBJ2-5; 7 nucleotides line up with TRBD1. After removal of 6 bases from V and 9 bases from J, the junction contained 7 bases not matched to a gene. The CDR3 is 11 residues long. The germline V gene has CDR1 DFQATT and CDR2 SNEGSKA (reference sequence). The CDR3 nucleotides read TGCAGTGCGGCGACAGGGTTGTCCCAGTACTTC. This sequence encodes CSAATGLSQYF.

V gene TRBV7-8 combines with J gene TRBJ2-1, with D possibly being TRBD2 (7 bases). Trimming took 1 base from V and 3 from J, leaving 19 bases between them. The CDR3 is 18 amino acids. CDR1 and CDR2 from the germline V gene are SGHVS and FQNEAQ. CDR3 region: CASSLEDVGRGVYNEQFF. The DNA for the CDR3 is TGTGCCAGCAGCTTAGAGGATGTAGGGAGGGGGGTCTACAATGAGCAGTTCTTC.

This clonotype appeared once. Since a much larger clone is just one base distant, this may be a read error. The chain links TRBV6-2 or TRBV6-3 to TRBJ2-6, with TRBD1 matching 12 bases. Trimming at V came to 5 bases and at J to 4 bases, leaving 6 bases not matched to a gene. Germline CDR1 MNHEY, CDR2 SVGEGT. CDR3 length: 17 residues. CDR3: CASSRDRGHSGANVLTF. CDR3 bases: TGTGCCAGCAGTCGGGACAGGGGGCATTCCGGGGCCAACGTCCTGACTTTC.